The rows below give T cell receptor beta chains drawn from one sample of a study of cytomegalovirus exposure and HLA in healthy donors. The assay was immunoSEQ multiplex PCR, and TCRdb's table has in-frame clones only and misses some. The repertoire includes under 200,000 clones, approximately 90% of them detected once, and 0.85% sits in the top ten. The sample consisted of PBMCs. All receptors derive from a young woman in good health and CMV-seronegative. Both conserved end residues are part of each CDR3. Each record gives: D gene, J gene, clone size, V gene, CDR3 protein, CDR3 DNA. D genes are given only for firm matches. The size field is filled for only some rows; it gives once, few, many or a size class.

NA TRBJ1-1 NA TRBV6-5 CASIHGGGGTEAFF TGTGCCAGCATCCACGGGGGCGGGGGGACTGAAGCTTTCTTT
NA TRBJ2-7 NA TRBV6-5 CASSLDRANSYEQYF TGTGCCAGCAGCTTAGACAGAGCCAATTCCTACGAGCAGTACTTC
NA TRBJ1-1 NA TRBV23-1 CASRIRQVGHTEAFF TGCGCCAGCAGGATTAGACAGGTAGGCCACACTGAAGCTTTCTTT
NA TRBJ2-2 NA TRBV2 CASTPAVDTGELFF TGTGCCAGCACTCCTGCAGTTGACACCGGGGAGCTGTTTTTT
NA TRBJ2-2 NA TRBV2 CASSETTAGELFF TGTGCCAGCAGTGAAACCACAGCCGGGGAGCTGTTTTTT
NA TRBJ2-2 once TRBV11-2 CASSLLGNTGELFF TGTGCCAGCAGCTTACTCGGGAACACCGGGGAGCTGTTTTTT
NA TRBJ1-4 NA TRBV7-6 CASSFEQAGLGKLFF TGTGCCAGCAGCTTCGAACAGGCTGGGTTAGGAAAACTGTTTTTT
NA TRBJ2-5 NA TRBV18 CASSPSKGQETQYF TGTGCCAGCTCACCATCTAAGGGGCAAGAGACCCAGTACTTC
NA TRBJ2-3 NA TRBV27 CASSSGTQHYTDTQYF TGTGCCAGCAGTTCCGGGACTCAACATTACACAGATACGCAGTATTTT
NA TRBJ2-2 once TRBV18 CASSPRSAGELFF TGTGCCAGCTCACCACGGAGTGCCGGGGAGCTGTTTTTT
TRBD1 TRBJ1-2 NA TRBV6-5 CASSSWTGEDYGYTF TGTGCCAGCAGTTCATGGACAGGGGAGGACTATGGCTACACCTTC
TRBD1 TRBJ1-2 NA TRBV18 CASSAGQLTNYGYTF TGTGCCAGCTCAGCGGGACAGCTGACTAACTATGGCTACACCTTC
TRBD1 TRBJ2-6 NA TRBV7-2 CASSLTTGAGANVLTF TGTGCCAGCAGCTTAACGACAGGGGCTGGGGCCAACGTCCTGACTTTC
TRBD1 TRBJ2-2 NA TRBV5-1 CASSLARGRYGGELFF TGCGCCAGCAGCTTGGCCAGGGGGCGTTACGGCGGGGAGCTGTTTTTT
NA TRBJ2-2 NA TRBV7-2 CASRQETGELFF TGTGCCAGCAGACAAGAAACCGGGGAGCTGTTTTTT
TRBD2 TRBJ2-3 NA TRBV30 CAWRMAGAWDTQYF TGTGCCTGGAGAATGGCGGGAGCGTGGGATACGCAGTATTTT
TRBD1 TRBJ1-1 NA TRBV7-2 CASSALRDRQKNTEAFF TGTGCCAGCAGCGCCCTCCGGGACAGACAAAAGAACACTGAAGCTTTCTTT
TRBD2 TRBJ2-7 NA TRBV5-1 CASSPRTSGAYEQYF TGCGCCAGCAGCCCACGGACTAGCGGAGCCTACGAGCAGTACTTC
TRBD2 TRBJ2-7 NA TRBV4-1 CASSQVRDYSYEQYF TGCGCCAGCAGCCAAGTGAGGGACTACTCCTACGAGCAGTACTTC
TRBD1 TRBJ2-1 NA TRBV15 CATSVYRDRGYNEQFF TGTGCCACCAGCGTCTACCGGGACAGGGGATACAATGAGCAGTTCTTC
NA TRBJ1-5 once TRBV4-1 CASSHLGQDNQPQHF TGCGCCAGCAGCCATCTGGGGCAGGACAATCAGCCCCAGCATTTT
NA TRBJ1-1 few TRBV28 CASIGGGNTEAFF TGTGCCAGCATTGGGGGGGGGAACACTGAAGCTTTCTTT
NA TRBJ2-1 NA TRBV11-2 CASSPIGLSYNEQFF TGTGCCAGCAGCCCGATCGGACTAAGCTACAATGAGCAGTTCTTC
TRBD2 TRBJ2-5 once TRBV5-4 CASGFRTSGQETQYF TGTGCCAGCGGCTTCCGGACTAGCGGACAAGAGACCCAGTACTTC
TRBD2 TRBJ2-5 NA TRBV2 CASSENGPSGGAETQYF TGTGCCAGCAGTGAAAACGGTCCTAGCGGGGGGGCAGAGACCCAGTACTTC
NA TRBJ2-1 NA TRBV13 CASSRRGRNEQFF TGTGCCAGCAGCCGGCGGGGCCGCAATGAGCAGTTCTTC
NA TRBJ2-7 NA TRBV4-1 CASSKGGLGLDEQYF TGCGCCAGCAGCAAGGGGGGGTTGGGGCTAGACGAGCAGTACTTC
TRBD1 TRBJ2-7 NA TRBV5-6 CASSLGTGTYEQYF TGTGCCAGCAGCTTAGGGACAGGGACCTACGAGCAGTACTTC
NA TRBJ1-1 NA TRBV2 CASSSQRMNTEAFF TGTGCCAGCAGCTCACAGAGAATGAACACTGAAGCTTTCTTT
TRBD1 TRBJ1-2 NA TRBV7-9 CASTGTVGGLYGYTF TGTGCCAGCACCGGGACAGTGGGGGGCCTCTATGGCTACACCTTC
TRBD2 TRBJ2-7 NA TRBV28 CASSFRLAGARTYEQYF TGTGCCAGCAGTTTCAGGCTAGCGGGCGCGAGGACCTACGAGCAGTACTTC
TRBD2 TRBJ2-7 NA TRBV28 CASSSAFSGLTYEQYF TGTGCCAGCAGTTCCGCCTTTAGCGGGCTAACCTACGAGCAGTACTTC
NA TRBJ2-7 NA TRBV7-9 CASSPRLGLDYEQYF TGTGCCAGCAGCCCCCGGTTGGGACTGGACTACGAGCAGTACTTC
TRBD1 TRBJ2-6 NA TRBV7-9 CASSPDRGAVVLTF TGTGCCAGCAGCCCGGACAGGGGCGCGGTCGTCCTGACTTTC
NA TRBJ2-1 NA TRBV20-1 CSPEGGNEQFF TGCAGCCCCGAGGGGGGGAATGAGCAGTTCTTC
NA TRBJ1-4 NA TRBV7-8 CASSLGYRATNEKLFF TGTGCCAGCAGCTTAGGTTACAGAGCAACTAATGAAAAACTGTTTTTT
TRBD2 TRBJ2-1 NA TRBV2 CASRREGGEQFF TGTGCCAGCAGGAGGGAGGGAGGGGAGCAGTTCTTC
TRBD1 TRBJ1-1 NA TRBV7-3 CASSQMTGNTEAFF TGTGCCAGCAGCCAAATGACAGGGAATACTGAAGCTTTCTTT
TRBD1 TRBJ2-7 NA TRBV13 CASSLGQGAYEQYF TGTGCCAGCAGCTTGGGACAGGGGGCCTACGAGCAGTACTTC
NA TRBJ2-1 NA TRBV19 CASSPLAGSNEQFF TGTGCCAGTAGCCCCCTGGCGGGGAGCAATGAGCAGTTCTTC
NA TRBJ2-1 NA TRBV2 CASHRRYNEQFF TGTGCCAGTCACAGGAGATACAATGAGCAGTTCTTC
NA TRBJ2-2 NA TRBV14 CASSQYLGTGELFF TGTGCCAGCAGCCAATACCTCGGCACCGGGGAGCTGTTTTTT
TRBD2 TRBJ2-1 NA TRBV5-4 CASSPWTSNEQFF TGTGCCAGCAGCCCCTGGACTAGCAATGAGCAGTTCTTC
TRBD1 TRBJ1-5 NA TRBV6-1 CASSEPGQAMAQHF TGTGCCAGCAGTGAACCGGGACAGGCCATGGCCCAGCATTTT
TRBD2 TRBJ2-3 NA TRBV19 CASSARTSGVSTDTQYF TGTGCCAGTAGTGCACGAACTAGCGGGGTATCCACAGATACGCAGTATTTT
NA TRBJ2-5 NA TRBV5-4 CASSLAGRGHSETQYF TGTGCCAGCAGCTTGGCGGGGCGGGGCCATTCAGAGACCCAGTACTTC
NA TRBJ1-1 NA TRBV25-1 CASSARVGAAGALF TGTGCCAGCAGTGCACGGGTGGGGGCTGCCGGAGCTCTCTTT
NA TRBJ2-3 NA TRBV5-4 CASSAGREDTQYF TGTGCCAGCAGCGCAGGCCGGGAAGATACGCAGTATTTT
TRBD1 TRBJ2-7 once TRBV18 CASSPLDRAYEQYF TGTGCCAGCTCCCCCCTCGACAGGGCCTACGAGCAGTACTTC